This T cell receptor beta chain was identified in a study of molecular identifiers for immune sequencing clone quantification. Points from the study as a whole: Jurkat TCR RNA spiked in from one cell reportedly remained identifiable amid some 950,000 naive cells. Over 98% of effector molecules, yet under 1% of naive-cell molecules, were held by clones above 20 RNA copies.

CDR3 length equals 14 residues. The V end lost 1 base, the J end lost 4 bases, and 12 bases lay between the germline ends. Germline values: CDR1 DFQATT, CDR2 SNEGSKA (reference sequence). The table lists this clonotype with many counts. Its specificity is not known. In the sort, naive CD8 T cells were defined as CD8+CD4-CCR7+CD45RA+. Bulk TCR library preparation followed previously described methods with listed TCR primers. TCRdb redid the calling of the PCR reads with MiXCR, one entry per CDR3 protein. The sample records 600,000 to 650,000 distinct CDR3 sequences, 20% being singletons. This TCR came from a human donor in good health. Some libraries in this study had Jurkat cell RNA spiked in. The chain combines TRBV20-1 with TRBJ2-3; D perhaps matches TRBD2 (5 bases). Sequencing input: naive CD8+ T cells from blood, with Jurkat cell RNA spiked in. Documented subset: FACS-sorted CD8+CD4-CCR7+CD45RA+ naive T cells. In nucleotides, the CDR3 is TGCAGTGCTAGAGGTCCGGGGTGGGCAGATACGCAGTATTTT. This sequence encodes CSARGPGWADTQYF.